This TCR beta chain derives from a study of T cell changes during pregnancy in multiple sclerosis. This CDR3 has 15 amino acids. V dropped 4 bases and J dropped 6 bases, with 16 bases sitting between them. Germline V CDR1 and CDR2: SGHNT, YYREEE (reference sequence). Data came from immunoSEQ multiplex PCR; TCRdb stores just in-frame clones and leaves some out. The sample yields around 130,000 clones, over 85% seen once. Sequencing used peripheral blood, obtained before pregnancy. The genes are TRBV5-4 and TRBJ1-4; D not resolved. This TCR derives from a female donor with multiple sclerosis, enrolled in a pregnancy study. Written as DNA, the CDR3 is TGTGCCAGCAGCCGGGCCGGGCCCGGGGATGAAAAACTGTTTTTT. Amino acid sequence: CASSRAGPGDEKLFF.